The clone carrying this TCR beta chain was recorded a few times. Its antigen is currently unknown. UMIs and sample barcodes were carried by the TCR alpha and TCR beta cDNA libraries that 5'RACE produced using constant-segment primers. One entry per CDR3 protein, called by TCRdb with MiXCR from the 5' RACE reads. The sample has approximately 340,000 distinct CDR3 sequences, 10% to 15% seen once. This sample is part of a study of T-cell memory formation after mild COVID-19. The CDR3 runs to 15 residues. V was shortened by 1 base and J by 5 bases, with 15 bases between the two germline ends. The germline gives CDR1 SGHTA, CDR2 FQGTGA. Study-wide findings and caveats: The main location of contracting CD4+ clones was CM and EM, and that of contracting CD8+ clones was EMRA.

The chain has TRBV7-3 and TRBJ2-7; no reliable D call. This sequence was found in a man between 18 and 35 years old who had mild COVID-19 (a few samples of this study predate the infection). Cell type and time point are not known. Material for sequencing was PBMCs or a T cell subset sorted from them (not recorded which). The CDR3 spells CASSLNAVGWDEQYF. For the CDR3, the DNA is TGTGCCAGCAGCTTAAACGCCGTTGGGTGGGACGAGCAGTACTTC.